This T cell receptor beta chain was obtained from a study of somatic mutations in cytotoxic T cells in rheumatoid arthritis (TCRdb year 2017). Study-level background: Right after diagnosis and prior to the start of any treatment, roughly 33 ml EDTA of peripheral blood was drawn from patients. Some V beta antibody-stained T-cell populations were flow-sorted on a FACSAria II or Sony SH800 at nearly 100% purity, and sorted V beta1+ cells also underwent TCRB sequencing. In newly diagnosed rheumatoid arthritis without treatment, the study examined if expanded CD8+ T-cell clones harbor somatic mutations, relying on TCRB deep sequencing to characterize clonality. TCRB deep sequencing was performed for more than 50 rheumatoid arthritis patients and 15 to 20 healthy controls. Patient and control groups had essentially identical median ages. What the authors observed across the whole study: The finding that TRBV07 was slightly underrepresented in patients was left unadjusted for multiple comparisons. CD8+ clonality increased with age in patients (Spearman r ~ 0.5) but not in healthy controls. Rheumatoid arthritis patients and age-matched healthy controls did not significantly differ in CD8+ T-cell clonality. The expanded CD8+ clones had unknown antigen targets, and not appearing in virus-specific databases did not rule out that they were virus-specific. In about an eighth of the 65 patients, more than 20% of CD8+ cells belonged to the largest CD8+ clone, while several identical CD8+ TCRB sequences were shared between blood and synovial fluid.

Worth noting for this clone: Its antigen is still unknown. Base-call qualities are not available, and no considerably larger clone is one nucleotide away.

TCRB CDR3 sequencing used the immunoSEQ assay on genomic DNA. In the authors' own workflow: Only a few patient CD8+ clones larger than 1% matched published virus-specific TCRB sequences when compared against them. The analyses included only productive TCRB rearrangements. Clonality was calculated as a Shannon entropy-based productive clonality index, and a clone was defined by a unique TCRB CDR3 sequence. To calculate repertoire overlap between two samples, the template counts of each clone were considered relative to each sample's total templates. V-gene usage measured by flow cytometry correlated with TCRB sequencing V-gene usage, with a Spearman r of 0.6 to 0.65. TCRdb stores this immuneACCESS table with in-frame sequences only. Part of the clones is absent; in the studies checked, under half of the shortfall reflects unresolved V genes, and no reason is known for the rest. The DNA was the basis for D and trimming; V, J and clone size are from that table. The sample records roughly 17,000 clones, 85% of which are singletons. The ten largest account for around 7% of the sample.

The germline V gene specifies SNHLY as CDR1 and FYNNEI as CDR2. The CDR3 runs 16 amino acids, cysteine and phenylalanine included. Here the CDR3 DNA is all that survives: 48 bases in frame from base 1. The germline V end is reduced by 8 bases and the J end by 5 bases; junction bases left unmatched: 13. Positive magnetic bead selection on an AutoMACS was used to isolate CD4+ and CD8+ cells, with flow cytometry used to check purity. Clonal expansions were first screened by flow cytometry with a TCR V beta antibody panel, then characterized by TCRB deep sequencing of sorted CD8+ fractions. Isolation of peripheral blood mononuclear cells was done through Ficoll-Paque PLUS density gradient separation. DNA was extracted from CD4-enriched, CD8-enriched or PBMC samples with Nucleospin Tissue or Tissue XS kits and quantified with a Qubit 2.0 fluorometer.

The chain is assembled from TRBV2 and TRBJ2-3, with 10 bases aligning to TRBD2. Sequenced material: CD8+ T cells sorted from blood. The TCR sequence derives from a woman in her thirties or forties with rheumatoid arthritis. The CDR3 corresponds to CASWLAGARRLDTQYF. Read as DNA, the sequence is TGTGCCAGCTGGCTAGCGGGGGCACGGAGACTAGATACGCAGTATTTT.